Following are 27 T cell receptor beta chains from one sample sequenced in a study of blood T cell repertoires in COVID-19. Clones were sequenced by immunoSEQ multiplex PCR, and TCRdb holds only the in-frame ones, with some missing. The profile covers roughly 180,000 clones, with approximately 94% appearing a single time and 0.6% to 0.8% taken by the ten largest. Sequenced material: peripheral blood. Source of these receptors: a man aged 25-45 years with COVID-19, enrolled during active disease.

The chain has TRBV6-6 and TRBJ1-2; TRBD1 matches at 8 bases. The germline V gene encodes CDR1 MNHNY and CDR2 SVGAGI (reference sequence). Trimming cost V 5 bases and J 5 bases; bases outside gene matches: 10. The CDR3 runs to 15 residues. The CDR3 region has the DNA TGTGCCAGCAGTCCCGAGGGGCAGGGGGCTTATGGCTACACCTTC. Its protein is CASSPEGQGAYGYTF.

This sequence joins TRBV11-3 and TRBJ2-1; tentatively, D is TRBD1 (5 bases). Trimming took 5 bases from V and 1 from J, leaving 9 bases between them. The length of the CDR3 is 14 residues. Looked up from germline, CDR1 is SGHNT and CDR2 is YENEEA. This chain's CDR3 is CASSLGQSYNEQFF. The CDR3 DNA follows: TGTGCCAGCAGCCTCGGACAATCCTACAATGAGCAGTTCTTC.

This rearrangement joins TRBV5-4 to TRBJ1-2, with 9 bases aligning to TRBD1. Germline CDR1 reads SGHNT; CDR2 reads YYREEE (reference sequence). The CDR3 spans 17 residues. J gave up 3 bases and V 0 bases, and 9 bases lay outside the gene matches. The CDR3 is CASSLGAGTGNDYGYTF. CDR3 bases: TGTGCCAGCAGCTTGGGGGCCGGGACAGGGAACGACTATGGCTACACCTTC.

V is TRBV5-5 and J is TRBJ1-1; 7 nucleotides align to TRBD1. This CDR3 is built from 14 residues. With V trimmed by 7 bases and J by 4 bases, 10 bases remained unmatched. Germline V gene lookup returns CDR1 SGHKS and CDR2 YYEKEE (reference sequence). The CDR3 protein is CASRLGQGVTEAFF. The CDR3 DNA follows: TGTGCCAGCCGGTTGGGGCAGGGGGTCACTGAAGCTTTCTTT.

J is TRBJ1-1 and V is TRBV5-1; D perhaps matches TRBD1 (6 bases). This CDR3 spans 14 amino acids. The V end lost 2 bases, the J end lost 5 bases, and 13 bases lay between the germline ends. The V gene's germline CDR1 is SGHRS and CDR2 YFSETQ. In nucleotides, the CDR3 is TGCGCCAGCAGCTTAGCAGGGGATCGAACTGAAGCTTTCTTT. Amino acid sequence: CASSLAGDRTEAFF.

The chain links TRBV19 to TRBJ2-1; 10 positions agree with TRBD1. Germline CDR1 LNHDA, CDR2 SQIVND (reference sequence). Trimming at V came to 3 bases and at J to 8 bases, leaving 7 bases not matched to a gene. The CDR3 sequence is 15 residues long. The CDR3 coding sequence is TGTGCCAGTAGTATTTCCCGGACAGGGGGGGATGAGCAGTTCTTC. Translated, it gives CASSISRTGGDEQFF. Supplemented by reference TRBV19 and TRBJ2-1, the full variable domain reads DGGITQSPKYLFRKEGQNVTLSCEQNLNHDAMYWYRQDPGQGLRLIYYSQIVNDFQKGDIAEGYSVSREKKESFPLTVTSAQKNPTAFYLCASSISRTGGDEQFFGPGTRLTVL.

The chain carries TRBV11-2 and TRBJ2-3; D is uncertain. The CDR3 spans 15 residues. CDR1 SGHAT and CDR2 FQNNGV come from the germline V gene. The V gene lost 0 bases and the J gene lost 5 bases, with 12 bases spanning the gap. The CDR3, as DNA: TGTGCCAGCAGCTTAGATCTTCTTAATGTAGATACGCAGTATTTT. Translation: CASSLDLLNVDTQYF.

The J gene is TRBJ1-5, the V gene TRBV5-4; 7 bases fit TRBD1. The CDR3 is made up of 14 amino acids. CDR1 and CDR2 from the germline V gene are SGHNT and YYREEE (reference sequence). J lost 6 bases, V lost 4 bases, and 7 bases had no gene match. The CDR3: CASSIQGISQPQHF. The CDR3 bases are TGTGCCAGCAGCATACAGGGGATTAGTCAGCCCCAGCATTTT.

The chain has TRBV30 and TRBJ2-5; a possible D gene is TRBD1 (6 bases). Between the trimmed V and J ends, which lost 0 bases and 0 bases, there was a span of 11 bases. Germline CDR1 and CDR2: GTSNPN and SVGIG (reference sequence). This CDR3 contains 15 residues. This CDR3 reads CAWSVLGQHQETQYF. CDR3 DNA sequence: TGTGCCTGGAGTGTACTCGGACAGCACCAAGAGACCCAGTACTTC. Complete variable domain (other parts from reference TRBV30 and TRBJ2-5): SQTIHQWPATLVQPVGSPLSLECTVEGTSNPNLYWYRQAAGRGLQLLFYSVGIGQISSEVPQNLSASRPQDRQFILSSKKLLLSDSGFYLCAWSVLGQHQETQYFGPGTRLLVL.

CDR3 residues: CASSTYQLGEQFF. The CDR3 DNA is TGTGCCAGCAGCACCTACCAGCTCGGGGAGCAGTTCTTC. The chain recombines TRBV13 with TRBJ2-1; D is uncertain. V shed 5 bases and J shed 10 bases, with 15 bases lying between them. The germline V gene encodes CDR1 PRHDT and CDR2 FYEKMQ (reference sequence). The CDR3 sequence is 13 residues long. The complete variable domain, with remaining parts taken from reference TRBV13 and TRBJ2-1, reads AAGVIQSPRHLIKEKRETATLKCYPIPRHDTVYWYQQGPGQDPQFLISFYEKMQSDKGSIPDRFSAQQFSDYHSELNMSSLELGDSALYFCASSTYQLGEQFFGPGTRLTVL.

The rearrangement uses TRBV19 and TRBJ2-5, with D maybe TRBD2 (6 bases). Looked up from germline, CDR1 is LNHDA and CDR2 is SQIVND (reference sequence). V gave up 4 bases and J gave up 4 bases, with 10 bases separating them. CDR3 length equals 13 residues. As DNA, the CDR3 is TGTGCCAGTAGTAAGGAGGGTCGAGAGACCCAGTACTTC. The encoded protein is CASSKEGRETQYF.

This clone was seen more than once but under ten times. The chain is built from TRBV5-1 and TRBJ2-2; D not certain. The CDR3 runs to 15 residues. Per the germline V gene, CDR1 is SGHRS and CDR2 is YFSETQ. Trimming shortened V by 2 bases and J by 3 bases, and 11 bases separated the two germline ends. The CDR3 here is CASSFQTVDTGELFF. DNA of the CDR3: TGCGCCAGCAGCTTCCAAACAGTAGACACCGGGGAGCTGTTTTTT.

The gene calls are TRBV14 and TRBJ1-5, with D maybe TRBD1 (6 bases). Germline V CDR1 and CDR2: SGHDN, FVKESK. V was shortened by 3 bases and J by 9 bases, with 21 bases between the two germline ends. The CDR3 spans 16 residues. CDR3 in DNA: TGTGCCAGCAGCCAGGGGCTCCACAGGGCTTGGCGGCCCCAGCATTTT. Its translation is CASSQGLHRAWRPQHF.

V is TRBV27 and J is TRBJ2-7; D uncertain. The V end was cut by 5 bases, the J end by 2 bases, with 16 bases between. The CDR3 has 15 amino acids. Per germline, CDR1 MNHEY and CDR2 SMNVEV (reference sequence). CDR3: CASSTDTRFPYEQYF. The CDR3 region has the DNA TGTGCCAGCAGTACTGACACAAGATTCCCCTACGAGCAGTACTTC.

The chain is built from TRBV6-1 and TRBJ1-5, with D possibly TRBD1 on 5 matching bases. Trimming stripped 1 base from V and 6 bases from J, with 16 bases between. The CDR3 loop spans 16 amino acids. CDR1 and CDR2 from the germline V gene are MNHNS and SASEGT. The CDR3 here is CASSEGQSRWAQPQHF. The DNA for the CDR3 is TGTGCCAGCAGTGAAGGACAGTCTAGGTGGGCTCAGCCCCAGCATTTT.

This chain links TRBV7-9 with TRBJ2-5; 11 bases are shared with TRBD2. V lost 5 bases to trimming and J lost 4 bases; unmatched junction nucleotides: 9. This CDR3 contains 16 residues. The V gene's germline CDR1 is SEHNR and CDR2 FQNEAQ (reference sequence). CDR3 region: CASSPPTSGVTETQYF. CDR3 bases: TGTGCCAGCAGCCCACCGACTAGCGGGGTGACAGAGACCCAGTACTTC.

The rearrangement joins TRBV19 to TRBJ1-2; a weak D match, TRBD1 (6 bases). CDR3 size: 13 residues. Trimming took off 0 bases at V and 5 bases at J, with 7 bases between the two ends. Germline V CDR1 and CDR2: LNHDA, SQIVND (reference sequence). In DNA form, the CDR3 reads TGTGCCAGTAGTATAGAGAGGGGGTATGGCTACACCTTC. Its protein product is CASSIERGYGYTF.

This clone was seen just once. This CDR3 reads CASSSSGQVELGYTF. Here the CDR3 DNA reads TGCGCCAGCAGCTCGTCGGGACAGGTGGAACTGGGCTACACCTTC. The chain recombines TRBV5-1 with TRBJ1-2, with 8 bases identical to TRBD1. Germline CDR1 is SGHRS and CDR2 is YFSETQ. After removal of 3 bases from V and 8 bases from J, the junction contained 12 bases not matched to a gene. This CDR3 spans 15 amino acids.

This clone was seen just once. The rearrangement links TRBV7-6 to TRBJ1-6; D is possibly TRBD1 (6 bases). Trimming stripped 3 bases from V and 5 bases from J, with 11 bases between. This CDR3 region has 15 residues. Per germline, CDR1 SGHVS and CDR2 FNYEAQ. CDR3 sequence (DNA): TGTGCCAGCAGCTTGAGGGGGTTCGATAATTCACCCCTCCACTTT. This encodes CASSLRGFDNSPLHF. Full variable domain (rest looked up from reference TRBV7-6 and TRBJ1-6): GAGVSQSPRYKVTKRGQDVALRCDPISGHVSLYWYRQALGQGPEFLTYFNYEAQQDKSGLPNDRFSAERPEGSISTLTIQRTEQRDSAMYRCASSLRGFDNSPLHFGNGTRLTVT.

This chain uses TRBV5-1 with TRBJ1-2, with a weak D call TRBD1 (6 bases). CDR1 is SGHRS and CDR2 is YFSETQ in the germline V gene. The V gene lost 1 base and the J gene lost 0 bases, with 13 bases spanning the gap. The CDR3 runs 16 residues. The CDR3 DNA reads TGCGCCAGCAGCTTGAGGTCGGGACAAACTAACTATGGCTACACCTTC. This sequence encodes CASSLRSGQTNYGYTF. Full variable domain (rest looked up from reference TRBV5-1 and TRBJ1-2): KAGVTQTPRYLIKTRGQQVTLSCSPISGHRSVSWYQQTPGQGLQFLFEYFSETQRNKGNFPGRFSGRQFSNSRSEMNVSTLELGDSALYLCASSLRSGQTNYGYTFGSGTRLTVV.

This clone was seen once. The chain employs TRBV5-1 and TRBJ1-2; TRBD1 aligns across 8 bases. The CDR3 spans 13 residues. V dropped 10 bases and J dropped 4; count of bases not matched to a gene: 9. In germline, CDR1 is SGHRS, CDR2 YFSETQ. CDR3 region: CAVPGTGLYGYTF. The DNA for the CDR3 is TGCGCCGTACCCGGGACAGGCCTCTATGGCTACACCTTC.

The chain carries TRBV29-1 and TRBJ1-2; 7 nucleotides line up with TRBD1. V dropped 5 bases and J dropped 8; count of bases not matched to a gene: 5. Germline CDR1 SQVTM, CDR2 ANQGSEA. The CDR3 has 11 residues. The CDR3 loop reads CSVFTGEGYTF. Written as DNA, the CDR3 is TGCAGCGTTTTCACAGGGGAAGGCTACACCTTC.

This clone was detected once. V usage is TRBV6-5 and J usage is TRBJ2-7; no reliable D call. Germline V CDR1 and CDR2: MNHEY, SVGAGI. The V gene lost 2 bases and the J gene lost 3 bases, with 8 bases spanning the gap. CDR3 length equals 13 residues. The CDR3 here is CASSYGTNYEQYF. The CDR3 DNA reads as TGTGCCAGCAGTTACGGCACAAACTACGAGCAGTACTTC.

The chain is built from TRBV5-4 and TRBJ1-4; 9 nucleotides agree with TRBD1. The length of the CDR3 is 20 residues. With V trimmed by 3 bases and J by 0 bases, 15 bases remained unmatched. Germline-derived CDR1 and CDR2 are SGHNT and YYREEE (reference sequence). The DNA for the CDR3 is TGTGCCAGCAGCTCCATCCCGGGACAGGGTGCGGCCGCAACTAATGAAAAACTGTTTTTT. Translation: CASSSIPGQGAAATNEKLFF.

V and J are TRBV10-3 and TRBJ1-1; 10 positions match TRBD1. J lost 0 bases, V lost 5 bases, and 12 bases had no gene match. The germline V gene encodes CDR1 ENHRY and CDR2 SYGVKD. The CDR3 is 18 amino acids. The CDR3 DNA follows: TGTGCCATCAGTCCTTTTCCGGGACAGGGGAAACTGAACACTGAAGCTTTCTTT. Its protein is CAISPFPGQGKLNTEAFF.

This clone appeared once. The genes are TRBV10-3 and TRBJ2-7; 8 bases map to TRBD1. The junction had 11 bases not matched to a gene; V was cut back by 8 bases and J by 5 bases. The CDR3 has 14 amino acids. Germline V CDR1 and CDR2: ENHRY, SYGVKD. The CDR3 DNA sequence: TGTGCCATCCTTGACGACAGGGGTACCCACGAGCAGTACTTC. Residues: CAILDDRGTHEQYF.

The rearrangement joins TRBV11-2 to TRBJ2-3; TRBD2 aligns across 11 bases. The V gene end was trimmed by 5 bases and the J gene end by 4 bases; junction bases not matched to a gene: 11. There are 17 residues in the CDR3. The germline V gene has CDR1 SGHAT and CDR2 FQNNGV. The CDR3 nucleotides read TGTGCCAGCAGCCTGGGACTAGCGGTTTTCGGTGCAGATACGCAGTATTTT. This gives the protein CASSLGLAVFGADTQYF.